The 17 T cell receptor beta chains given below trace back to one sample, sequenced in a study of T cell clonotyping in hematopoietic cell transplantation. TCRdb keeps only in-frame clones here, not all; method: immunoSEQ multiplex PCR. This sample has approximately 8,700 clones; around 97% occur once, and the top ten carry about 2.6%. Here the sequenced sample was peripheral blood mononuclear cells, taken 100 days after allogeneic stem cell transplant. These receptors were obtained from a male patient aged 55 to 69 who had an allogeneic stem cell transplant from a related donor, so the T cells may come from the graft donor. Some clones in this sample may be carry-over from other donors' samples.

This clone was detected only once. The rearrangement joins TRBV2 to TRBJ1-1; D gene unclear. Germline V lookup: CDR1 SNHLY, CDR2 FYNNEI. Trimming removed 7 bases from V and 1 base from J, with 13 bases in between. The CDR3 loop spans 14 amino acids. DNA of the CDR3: TGTGCCAGCACGAGCGCGATCGGGAACACTGAAGCTTTCTTT. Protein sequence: CASTSAIGNTEAFF.

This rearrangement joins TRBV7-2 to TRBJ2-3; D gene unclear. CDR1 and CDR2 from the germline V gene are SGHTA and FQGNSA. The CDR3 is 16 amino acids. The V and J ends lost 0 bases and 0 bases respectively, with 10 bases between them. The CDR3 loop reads CASSLALRQSTDTQYF. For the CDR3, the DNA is TGTGCCAGCAGCTTAGCGCTCAGGCAAAGCACAGATACGCAGTATTTT. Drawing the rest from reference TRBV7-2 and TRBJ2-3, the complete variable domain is GAGVSQSPSNKVTEKGKDVELRCDPISGHTALYWYRQSLGQGLEFLIYFQGNSAPDKSGLPSDRFSAERTGGSVSTLTIQRTQQEDSAVYLCASSLALRQSTDTQYFGPGTRLTVL.

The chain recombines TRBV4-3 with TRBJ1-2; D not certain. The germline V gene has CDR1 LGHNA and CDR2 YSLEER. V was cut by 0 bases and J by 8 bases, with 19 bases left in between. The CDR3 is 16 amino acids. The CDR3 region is CASSQEETGRFGGYTF. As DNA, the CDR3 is TGCGCCAGCAGCCAAGAAGAAACGGGCCGGTTCGGGGGCTACACCTTC.

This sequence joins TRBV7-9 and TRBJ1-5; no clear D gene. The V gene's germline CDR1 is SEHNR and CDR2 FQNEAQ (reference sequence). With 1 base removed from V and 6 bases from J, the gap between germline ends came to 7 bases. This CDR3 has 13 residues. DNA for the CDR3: TGTGCCAGCAGCTTAGGGGTCGGTCAGCCCCAGCATTTT. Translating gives CASSLGVGQPQHF.

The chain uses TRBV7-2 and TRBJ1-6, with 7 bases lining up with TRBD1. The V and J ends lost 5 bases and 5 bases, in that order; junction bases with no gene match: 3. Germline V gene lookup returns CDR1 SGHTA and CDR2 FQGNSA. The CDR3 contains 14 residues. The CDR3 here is CASSRQGDNSPLHF. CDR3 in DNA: TGTGCCAGCAGCCGACAGGGAGATAATTCACCCCTCCACTTT.

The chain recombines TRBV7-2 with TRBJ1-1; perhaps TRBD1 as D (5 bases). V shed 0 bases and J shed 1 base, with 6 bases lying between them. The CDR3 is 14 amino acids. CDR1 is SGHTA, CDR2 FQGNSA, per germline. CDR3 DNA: TGTGCCAGCAGCTTAGCCCAGGGGAACACTGAAGCTTTCTTT. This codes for CASSLAQGNTEAFF.

The CDR3 protein is CASSQTGVFYEQYF. Here the CDR3 DNA reads TGTGCCAGCAGCCAAACGGGGGTCTTCTACGAGCAGTACTTC. The chain combines TRBV4-2 with TRBJ2-7; possibly TRBD2 for D (6 bases). Looked up from germline, CDR1 is LGHNA and CDR2 is YNFKEQ. V was cut by 2 bases and J by 3 bases, with 11 bases left in between. The CDR3 runs 14 residues.

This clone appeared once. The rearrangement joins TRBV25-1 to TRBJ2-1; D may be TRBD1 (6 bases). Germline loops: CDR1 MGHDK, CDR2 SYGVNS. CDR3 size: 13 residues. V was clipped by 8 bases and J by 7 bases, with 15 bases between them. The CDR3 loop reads CASARGGSNEQFF. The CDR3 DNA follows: TGTGCCAGCGCAAGAGGGGGTAGTAATGAGCAGTTCTTC.

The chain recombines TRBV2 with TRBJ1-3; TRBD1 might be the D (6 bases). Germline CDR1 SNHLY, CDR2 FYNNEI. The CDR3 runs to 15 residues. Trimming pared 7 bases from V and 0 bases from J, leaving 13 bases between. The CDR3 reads CASTVGASSGNTIYF. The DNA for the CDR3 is TGTGCCAGCACCGTGGGGGCCTCCTCTGGAAACACCATATATTTT.

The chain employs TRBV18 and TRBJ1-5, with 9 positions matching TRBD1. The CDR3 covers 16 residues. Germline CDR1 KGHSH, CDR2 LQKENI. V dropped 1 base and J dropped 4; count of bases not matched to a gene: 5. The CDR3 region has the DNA TGTGCCAGCTCACCACGGAGACAGGGGGGAAATCAGCCCCAGCATTTT. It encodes CASSPRRQGGNQPQHF.

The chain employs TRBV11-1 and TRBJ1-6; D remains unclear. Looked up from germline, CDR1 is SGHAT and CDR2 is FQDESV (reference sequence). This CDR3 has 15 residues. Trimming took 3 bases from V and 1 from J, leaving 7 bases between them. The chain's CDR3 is CASSLSLSYNSPLHF. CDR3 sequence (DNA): TGTGCCAGCAGCTTGAGTCTTTCCTATAATTCACCCCTCCACTTT.

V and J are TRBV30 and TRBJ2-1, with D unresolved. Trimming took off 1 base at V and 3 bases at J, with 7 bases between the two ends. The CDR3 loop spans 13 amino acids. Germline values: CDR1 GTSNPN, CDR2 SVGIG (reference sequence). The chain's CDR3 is CAWSAIHYNEQFF. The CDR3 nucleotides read TGTGCCTGGAGTGCCATTCACTACAATGAGCAGTTCTTC.

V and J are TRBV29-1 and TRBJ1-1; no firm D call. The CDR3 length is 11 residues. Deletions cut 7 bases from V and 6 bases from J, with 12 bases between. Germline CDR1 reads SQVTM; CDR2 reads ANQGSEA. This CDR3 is CSASIGAEAFF. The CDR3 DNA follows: TGCAGCGCCAGTATCGGAGCTGAAGCTTTCTTT. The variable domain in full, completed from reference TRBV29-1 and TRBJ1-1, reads SAVISQKPSRDICQRGTSLTIQCQVDSQVTMMFWYRQQPGQSLTLIATANQGSEATYESGFVIDKFPISRPNLTFSTLTVSNMSPEDSSIYLCSASIGAEAFFGQGTRLTVV.

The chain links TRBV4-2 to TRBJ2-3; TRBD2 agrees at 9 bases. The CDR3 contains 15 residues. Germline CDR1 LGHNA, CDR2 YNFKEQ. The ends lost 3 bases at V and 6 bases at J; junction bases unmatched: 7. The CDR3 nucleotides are TGTGCCAGCAGCCAGACCGGGACTAGCTACGATACGCAGTATTTT. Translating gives CASSQTGTSYDTQYF.

The CDR3 sequence: CASSLSGGASHEQFF. CDR3 bases: TGTGCCAGCAGCCTCAGCGGGGGGGCCTCCCATGAGCAGTTCTTC. The genes are TRBV7-3 and TRBJ2-1; 10 positions agree with TRBD2. CDR3 length: 15 residues. The germline gives CDR1 SGHTA, CDR2 FQGTGA. The V and J ends lost 5 bases and 8 bases, in that order; junction bases with no gene match: 9.

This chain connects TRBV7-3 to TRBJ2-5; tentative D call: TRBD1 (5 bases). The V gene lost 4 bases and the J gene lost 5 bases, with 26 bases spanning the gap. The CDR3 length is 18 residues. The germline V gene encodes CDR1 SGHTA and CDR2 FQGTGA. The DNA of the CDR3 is TGTGCCAGCAGCTACAACAGGACCCCGGAAGAGTGTCAGGAGACCCAGTACTTC. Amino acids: CASSYNRTPEECQETQYF.

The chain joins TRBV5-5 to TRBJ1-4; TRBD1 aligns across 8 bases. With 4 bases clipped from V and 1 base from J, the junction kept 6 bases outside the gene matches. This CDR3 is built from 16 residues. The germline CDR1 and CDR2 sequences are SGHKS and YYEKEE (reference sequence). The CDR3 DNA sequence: TGTGCCAGCAGCGCTAGACAGGGGTTAACTAATGAAAAACTGTTTTTT. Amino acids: CASSARQGLTNEKLFF.